Presented here are 24 T cell receptor beta chains from one specimen sequenced in a study of spatial heterogeneity in lung cancer. Time point noted: sample taken at primary tumor resection. In each case, whole RNA from tumor, nontumor lung or frozen PBMC was sequenced unsorted. TCRdb re-derived calls from the 5' RACE reads in MiXCR, one entry per CDR3 protein. The profile shows 30,000 to 45,000 distinct CDR3 sequences, roughly 5% of them singletons. This specimen was PBMCs, taken at surgery. The receptor source for this set is a female donor with early-stage non-small cell lung cancer.

This clonotype occurred many times. The chain is built from TRBV6-6 and TRBJ2-1; the D is unclear. Trimming stripped 5 bases from V and 7 bases from J, with 12 bases between. The CDR3 is made up of 13 amino acids. Germline V CDR1 and CDR2: MNHNY, SVGAGI (reference sequence). CDR3 nucleotide sequence: TGTGCCAGCAGTAGTAATGGGCCGAATGAGCAGTTCTTC. Its protein is CASSSNGPNEQFF.

This clonotype was counted many times. CDR3 amino acids: CASSSGQGVEDSPLHF. DNA of the CDR3: TGTGCCAGCAGTTCCGGACAGGGAGTTGAGGATTCACCCCTCCACTTT. The gene calls are TRBV7-2 and TRBJ1-6; 8 nucleotides align to TRBD1. CDR1 SGHTA and CDR2 FQGNSA come from the germline V gene. V was pared by 6 bases and J by 8 bases, with 12 bases of the junction left unmatched. This CDR3 comprises 16 residues. Using reference TRBV7-2 and TRBJ1-6 for the parts outside the CDR3, the full variable domain is GAGVSQSPSNKVTEKGKDVELRCDPISGHTALYWYRQSLGQGLEFLIYFQGNSAPDKSGLPSDRFSAERTGGSVSTLTIQRTQQEDSAVYLCASSSGQGVEDSPLHFGNGTRLTVT.

The sample holds many counts of this clonotype. The genes are TRBV7-2 and TRBJ1-4; 7 bases are shared with TRBD1. This CDR3 has 16 residues. Unmatched junction bases numbered 11, after V lost 1 base and J lost 9 bases. Per the germline V gene, CDR1 is SGHTA and CDR2 is FQGNSA. The CDR3 DNA sequence: TGTGCCAGCAGCTTAGACGGTGGCAGGGGGATGAAAAAACTGTTTTTT. It encodes CASSLDGGRGMKKLFF.

This clonotype was picked up many times. The chain recombines TRBV12-3 or TRBV12-4 with TRBJ1-3, with D perhaps matching TRBD1 (5 bases). Trimming took off 6 bases at V and 0 bases at J, with 18 bases between the two ends. This CDR3 is built from 17 residues. The CDR3 region is CASSRRDGRLSGNTIYF. The CDR3 nucleotides are TGTGCCAGCAGCCGAAGGGACGGTAGACTCTCTGGAAACACCATATATTTT.

This clonotype was seen repeatedly, ten times or more. The chain is built from TRBV9 and TRBJ2-1, with 9 nucleotides matching TRBD1. With 0 bases clipped from V and 8 bases from J, the junction kept 9 bases outside the gene matches. Germline CDR1 SGDLS, CDR2 YYNGEE. The CDR3 spans 16 residues. CDR3 sequence (DNA): TGTGCCAGCAGCGTAGCTGGTGGACAGGGGATCGATGAGCAGTTCTTC. Encoded protein: CASSVAGGQGIDEQFF.

Of note for this clonotype: This is likely a read error, given that the CDR3 carries no conserved phenylalanine or tryptophan at its end. This chain connects TRBV5-1 to TRBJ1-1; the D is unclear. V gave up 3 bases and J gave up 0 bases, with 6 bases separating them. Germline lookup yields CDR1 SGHRS and CDR2 YFSETQ. The CDR3 is 13 residues long. The DNA for the CDR3 is TGCGCCAGCAGCTCGACCGTGAACACTGAAGCTTTCTCT. As protein: CASSSTVNTEAFS.

The table lists this clonotype with many counts. The V and J genes are TRBV6-5 and TRBJ2-1; 8 nucleotides agree with TRBD2. With 7 bases clipped from V and 8 bases from J, the junction kept 10 bases outside the gene matches. From germline, CDR1 is MNHEY and CDR2 SVGAGI. This CDR3 has 14 amino acids. In DNA form, the CDR3 reads TGTGCCAGCACTCCAGTAGACGGGAGGGATGAGCAGTTCTTC. Translation: CASTPVDGRDEQFF.

This clonotype came up many times. This chain links TRBV30 with TRBJ1-2; TRBD1 is a possible D gene (6 bases). Trimming took 8 bases from V and 5 from J, leaving 12 bases between them. The CDR3 is made up of 11 amino acids. Germline V CDR1 and CDR2: GTSNPN, SVGIG (reference sequence). The CDR3 spells CAGGQPYGYTF. For the CDR3, the DNA is TGTGCCGGTGGACAGCCGTATGGCTACACCTTC.

This clonotype was picked up many times. The CDR3 here is CASSQVGWHIDLKGRRPGTGELFF. In DNA, the CDR3 is TGCGCCAGCAGCCAAGTAGGGTGGCACATCGACCTGAAGGGGCGTCGACCGGGCACCGGGGAGCTGTTTTTT. This rearrangement joins TRBV4-3 to TRBJ2-2, with a possible D match to TRBD1 (5 bases). Trimming cost V 1 base and J 4 bases, with 37 bases left between them. The CDR3 runs 24 residues. Looked up from germline, CDR1 is LGHNA and CDR2 is YSLEER.

This clonotype was seen many times. The chain links TRBV6-1 to TRBJ1-1; D unclear. The germline gives CDR1 MNHNS, CDR2 SASEGT. V shed 5 bases and J shed 5 bases, with 12 bases lying between them. The CDR3 has 13 amino acids. CDR3 nucleotide sequence: TGTGCCAGCAGTAAGGAGGGAGATACTGAAGCTTTCTTT. This gives the protein CASSKEGDTEAFF.

This clonotype appeared many times. The chain uses TRBV12-5 and TRBJ2-1; TRBD2 might be the D (6 bases). CDR1 and CDR2 from the germline V gene are LGHNT and FRNRAP. With 6 bases removed from V and 10 bases from J, the gap between germline ends came to 10 bases. The CDR3 sequence is 11 residues long. The CDR3 here is CASGLAREQFF. CDR3 bases: TGTGCTAGTGGCCTAGCGCGGGAGCAGTTCTTC.

This clonotype was seen repeatedly, ten times or more. This rearrangement joins TRBV6-5 to TRBJ1-5, with a weak D call TRBD1 (5 bases). The length of the CDR3 is 15 residues. In germline, CDR1 is MNHEY, CDR2 SVGAGI. The V end was cut by 6 bases, the J end by 5 bases, with 17 bases between. CDR3 sequence reads: CASSSRQGGHQPQHF. The CDR3 nucleotides are TGTGCCAGCAGCTCCCGGCAGGGAGGCCATCAGCCCCAGCATTTT.

This clonotype was detected ten times or more. The chain combines TRBV7-2 with TRBJ2-5; perhaps TRBD2 as D (5 bases). Deletions cut 5 bases from V and 5 bases from J, with 24 bases between. CDR1 is SGHTA and CDR2 is FQGNSA in the germline V gene. This CDR3 contains 17 residues. The DNA for the CDR3 is TGTGCCAGCAGCCCACGCTACGAGGCCGGGATCGCGGAGACCCAGTACTTC. This codes for CASSPRYEAGIAETQYF.

This clonotype has more than one count but fewer than ten. The chain employs TRBV12-3 or TRBV12-4 and TRBJ2-5, with 11 nucleotides matching TRBD1. The CDR3 totals 16 residues. The trim removed 4 bases at V and 5 bases at J, leaving 9 bases unmatched. The CDR3, as DNA: TGTGCCAGCAGTTCGACCGGGACAGGGGGGATCGAGACCCAGTACTTC. Its protein product is CASSSTGTGGIETQYF.

This clonotype showed up many times. This chain links TRBV6-2 or TRBV6-3 with TRBJ2-3, with 8 positions matching TRBD2. Per the germline V gene, CDR1 is MNHEY and CDR2 is SVGEGT. With V trimmed by 8 bases and J by 2 bases, 6 bases remained unmatched. This CDR3 is 14 amino acids long. CDR3 coding DNA: TGTGCCAGCGATAGCGGGGCCGACACAGATACGCAGTATTTT. Residues: CASDSGADTDTQYF.

The sample holds many counts of this clonotype. The genes are TRBV30 and TRBJ2-1; D gene ambiguous. CDR1 is GTSNPN and CDR2 is SVGIG in the germline V gene (reference sequence). The CDR3 contains 13 residues. Trimming shortened V by 2 bases and J by 13 bases, and 18 bases separated the two germline ends. As DNA, the CDR3 is TGTGCCTGGAGTCTAAGTCGTGAGAGGCTCCAGTTCTTC. Its protein is CAWSLSRERLQFF.

This clonotype was seen repeatedly, ten times or more. The chain joins TRBV5-1 to TRBJ1-2; 9 nucleotides match TRBD1. Germline-derived CDR1 and CDR2 are SGHRS and YFSETQ. The CDR3 runs 15 residues. V shed 3 bases and J 7 bases; nucleotides not matched to a gene: 10. CDR3 sequence reads: CASSSLDRGMSGYTF. The CDR3 coding sequence is TGCGCCAGCAGCTCGCTGGACAGGGGAATGAGTGGCTACACCTTC. The full variable domain, rest sourced from reference TRBV5-1 and TRBJ1-2, is KAGVTQTPRYLIKTRGQQVTLSCSPISGHRSVSWYQQTPGQGLQFLFEYFSETQRNKGNFPGRFSGRQFSNSRSEMNVSTLELGDSALYLCASSSLDRGMSGYTFGSGTRLTVV.

This clonotype was seen at least ten times. The V gene is TRBV7-9, the J gene TRBJ2-4; D gene unclear. Trimming removed 10 bases from V and 2 bases from J, with 9 bases in between. There are 12 residues in the CDR3. CDR1 and CDR2 from the germline V gene are SEHNR and FQNEAQ (reference sequence). This CDR3 is CANRISKNIQYF. The CDR3 DNA reads as TGTGCCAACCGGATATCCAAAAACATTCAGTACTTC.

This clonotype came up many times. The CDR3 DNA follows: TGTGCCACCAGTGATTTCCCCTGGGGAACAGGGGGCTCTGGCTACACCTTC. It translates to CATSDFPWGTGGSGYTF. This chain links TRBV24-1 with TRBJ1-2; TRBD1 matches 9 bases. After removal of 1 base from V and 7 bases from J, the junction contained 12 bases not matched to a gene. This CDR3 region has 17 residues. CDR1 and CDR2 (germline): KGHDR, SFDVKD.

This clonotype appeared many times. V gene TRBV12-3 or TRBV12-4 combines with J gene TRBJ2-7; D possibly matches TRBD1 or TRBD2 (5 bases each). The CDR3 length is 15 residues. The V end was cut by 5 bases, the J end by 2 bases, with 16 bases between. CDR3 bases: TGTGCCAGCAGTCGGGACCTACAGAGACCCTACGAGCAGTACTTC. Amino acids: CASSRDLQRPYEQYF.

This clonotype appeared many times. V usage is TRBV4-1 and J usage is TRBJ1-5, with TRBD1 matching over 7 bases. V gave up 4 bases and J gave up 2 bases; unmatched junction bases: 11. The CDR3 covers 17 residues. Germline CDR1 and CDR2: MGHRA and YSYEKL. The CDR3, as DNA: TGCGCCAGCAGCCGTATACCGACAGGGTTGGGCAATCAGCCCCAGCATTTT. It translates to CASSRIPTGLGNQPQHF.

This clonotype showed up many times. The chain has TRBV7-8 and TRBJ1-2; D not certain. This CDR3 region has 14 residues. Trimming shortened V by 5 bases and J by 0 bases, and 10 bases separated the two germline ends. Germline V CDR1 and CDR2: SGHVS, FQNEAQ. The DNA of the CDR3 is TGTGCCAGCAGCCCCCGTCGGACTAACTATGGCTACACCTTC. Translation: CASSPRRTNYGYTF.

This clonotype appeared many times. The V call is TRBV5-5, the J call TRBJ2-7; D assignment may be TRBD1 or TRBD2 (5 bases each). This CDR3 has 15 amino acids. V dropped 0 bases and J dropped 1 base, with 11 bases sitting between them. CDR1 and CDR2 (germline): SGHKS, YYEKEE (reference sequence). In DNA, the CDR3 is TGTGCCAGCAGCTTGGAAGGGACGGTTTCCTACGAGCAGTACTTC. Encoded protein: CASSLEGTVSYEQYF.

This clonotype has ten or more counts. V gene TRBV29-1 combines with J gene TRBJ2-1; a weak D match, TRBD1 (5 bases). V gave up 7 bases and J gave up 0 bases, with 13 bases separating them. The length of the CDR3 is 14 residues. Germline CDR1 SQVTM, CDR2 ANQGSEA. This CDR3 reads CSARGQGSYNEQFF. The CDR3 DNA reads TGCAGCGCGAGAGGTCAGGGCTCCTACAATGAGCAGTTCTTC.